The clone carrying this TCR beta chain was seen ten or more times. Its cognate antigen is unknown. One junction end does not reproduce the germline sequence, and a read error may be involved. Germline assignment: CDR1 LGHDT and CDR2 YNNKEL (reference sequence). There are 13 residues in the CDR3. The data originate from a study of CD8+CD57+ T cells in acquired aplastic anemia. The wider study: Sorted CD4+ and CD8+ cells gave a mean 3.2 ug DNA, range roughly 0.18 to 30 ug. Sequencing produced an average of roughly 10 million reads per healthy donor for CD4+ cells.

Regarding the study as a whole: Researchers reported that CD8+ Simpson's diversity was not significantly different in patients versus controls.

TCR beta VDJ combinations and CDR3 sequences were profiled from genomic DNA. TCRdb used MiXCR to reprocess the reads, holding one entry per CDR3 protein. The table includes approximately 160,000 distinct CDR3 sequences, around 40% detected once. The chain uses TRBV3-1 and TRBJ2-5; 10 bases agree with TRBD2. The sample taken for sequencing was sorted CD4+, CD8+, or CD8+CD57+ T cells (not recorded which) from PBMCs. The source is a human donor in good health. The CDR3 loop is CASSQFLAGETIF. The CDR3 bases are TGTGCCAGCAGCCAATTCCTAGCGGGGGAGACGATCTTC.